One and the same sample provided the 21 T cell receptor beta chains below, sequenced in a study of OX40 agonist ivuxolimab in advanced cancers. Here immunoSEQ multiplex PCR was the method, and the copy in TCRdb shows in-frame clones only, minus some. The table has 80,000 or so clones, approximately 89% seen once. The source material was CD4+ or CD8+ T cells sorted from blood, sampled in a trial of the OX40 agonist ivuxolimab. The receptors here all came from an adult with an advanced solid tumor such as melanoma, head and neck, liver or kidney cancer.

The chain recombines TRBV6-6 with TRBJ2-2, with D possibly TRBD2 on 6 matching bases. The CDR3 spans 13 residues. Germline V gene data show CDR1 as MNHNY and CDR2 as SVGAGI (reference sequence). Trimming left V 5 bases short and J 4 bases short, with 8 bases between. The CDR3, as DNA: TGTGCCAGCAGTCGGGGGACCACCGGGGAGCTGTTTTTT. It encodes CASSRGTTGELFF.

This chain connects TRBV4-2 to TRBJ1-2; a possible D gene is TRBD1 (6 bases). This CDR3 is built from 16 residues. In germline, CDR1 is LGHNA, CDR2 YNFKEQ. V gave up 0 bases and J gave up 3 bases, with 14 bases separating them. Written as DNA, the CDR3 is TGTGCCAGCAGCCAAGAATACGGACAGCCCCACTATGGCTACACCTTC. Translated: CASSQEYGQPHYGYTF.

The CDR3 region is CATSREPRAEQFF. The CDR3 coding sequence is TGTGCCACCAGCAGAGAACCTCGGGCTGAGCAGTTCTTC. The rearrangement joins TRBV15 to TRBJ2-1; D unresolved. Germline assignment: CDR1 LNHNV and CDR2 YYDKDF (reference sequence). Between the trimmed V and J ends, which lost 0 bases and 9 bases, there was a span of 9 bases. The CDR3 extends over 13 amino acids. Supplemented by reference TRBV15 and TRBJ2-1, the full variable domain reads DAMVIQNPRYQVTQFGKPVTLSCSQTLNHNVMYWYQQKSSQAPKLLFHYYDKDFNNEADTPDNFQSRRPNTSFCFLDIRSPGLGDTAMYLCATSREPRAEQFFGPGTRLTVL.

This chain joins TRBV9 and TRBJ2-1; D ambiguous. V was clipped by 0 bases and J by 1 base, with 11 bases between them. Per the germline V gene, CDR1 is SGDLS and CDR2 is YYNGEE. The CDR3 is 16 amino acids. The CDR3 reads CASSVVPAPSYNEQFF. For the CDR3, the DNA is TGTGCCAGCAGCGTAGTTCCGGCCCCGTCCTACAATGAGCAGTTCTTC. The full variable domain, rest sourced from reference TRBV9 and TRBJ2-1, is DSGVTQTPKHLITATGQRVTLRCSPRSGDLSVYWYQQSLDQGLQFLIQYYNGEERAKGNILERFSAQQFPDLHSELNLSSLELGDSALYFCASSVVPAPSYNEQFFGPGTRLTVL.

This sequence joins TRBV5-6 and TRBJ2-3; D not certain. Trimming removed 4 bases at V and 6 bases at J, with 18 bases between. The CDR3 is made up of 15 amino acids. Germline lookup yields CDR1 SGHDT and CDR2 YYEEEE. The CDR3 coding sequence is TGTGCCAGCAGCCCCGAGCCAGTCCGTGTGGATACGCAGTATTTT. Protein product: CASSPEPVRVDTQYF. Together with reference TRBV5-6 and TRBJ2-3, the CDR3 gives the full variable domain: DAGVTQSPTHLIKTRGQQVTLRCSPKSGHDTVSWYQQALGQGPQFIFQYYEEEERQRGNFPDRFSGHQFPNYSSELNVNALLLGDSALYLCASSPEPVRVDTQYFGPGTRLTVL.

This chain's CDR3 is CASSLARGSNTEAFF. CDR3 bases: TGTGCCAGCAGCTTAGCACGGGGCTCGAACACTGAAGCTTTCTTT. The gene calls are TRBV7-9 and TRBJ1-1; TRBD1 is a possible D gene (5 bases). Germline assignment: CDR1 SEHNR and CDR2 FQNEAQ (reference sequence). Between the trimmed V and J ends, which lost 0 bases and 1 base, there was a span of 9 bases. This CDR3 contains 15 residues.

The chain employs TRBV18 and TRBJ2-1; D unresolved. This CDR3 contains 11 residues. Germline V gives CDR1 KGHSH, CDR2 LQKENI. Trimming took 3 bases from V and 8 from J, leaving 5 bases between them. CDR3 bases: TGTGCCAGCTCACCGGCGGATGAGCAGTTCTTC. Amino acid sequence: CASSPADEQFF.

The CDR3 sequence: CASSPRGDRLGNTEAFF. CDR3 DNA: TGTGCCAGTAGTCCCAGGGGAGACAGATTGGGTAACACTGAAGCTTTCTTT. The chain recombines TRBV19 with TRBJ1-1; TRBD1 is a possible D gene (6 bases). The germline V gene encodes CDR1 LNHDA and CDR2 SQIVND (reference sequence). V dropped 5 bases and J dropped 2 bases, with 21 bases sitting between them. CDR3 size: 17 residues.

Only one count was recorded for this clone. CDR3 nucleotide sequence: TGTGCCAGCGTAAAACAGATCTCCTACGAGCAGTACTTC. It specifies CASVKQISYEQYF. The chain recombines TRBV6-1 with TRBJ2-7; D call uncertain. V lost 8 bases to trimming and J lost 0 bases, with 11 bases between them. The germline V gene encodes CDR1 MNHNS and CDR2 SASEGT. The CDR3 runs 13 residues.

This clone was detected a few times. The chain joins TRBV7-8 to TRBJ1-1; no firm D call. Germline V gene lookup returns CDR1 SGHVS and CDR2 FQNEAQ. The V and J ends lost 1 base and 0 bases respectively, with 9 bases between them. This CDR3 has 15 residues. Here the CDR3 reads CASSLVGSLNTEAFF. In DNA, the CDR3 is TGTGCCAGCAGCTTAGTGGGCAGTCTGAACACTGAAGCTTTCTTT.

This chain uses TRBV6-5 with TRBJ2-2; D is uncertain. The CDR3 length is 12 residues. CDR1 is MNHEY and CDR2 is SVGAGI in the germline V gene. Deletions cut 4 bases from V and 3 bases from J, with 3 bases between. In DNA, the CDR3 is TGTGCCAGCAGTTCCTACACCGGGGAGCTGTTTTTT. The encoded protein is CASSSYTGELFF.

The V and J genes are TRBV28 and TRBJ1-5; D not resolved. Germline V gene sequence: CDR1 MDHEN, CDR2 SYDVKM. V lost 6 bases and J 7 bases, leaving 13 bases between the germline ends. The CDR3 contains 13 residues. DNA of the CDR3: TGTGCCAGCAGCCGGGATACCGGCCAGCCCCAGCATTTT. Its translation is CASSRDTGQPQHF.

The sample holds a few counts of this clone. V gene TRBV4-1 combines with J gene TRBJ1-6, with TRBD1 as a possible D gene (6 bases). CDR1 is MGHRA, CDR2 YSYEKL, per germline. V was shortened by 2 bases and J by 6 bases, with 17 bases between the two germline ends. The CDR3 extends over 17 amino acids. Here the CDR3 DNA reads TGCGCCAGCAGCCAAATACAGGGAGGTGAGTCTAATTCACCCCTCCACTTT. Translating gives CASSQIQGGESNSPLHF.

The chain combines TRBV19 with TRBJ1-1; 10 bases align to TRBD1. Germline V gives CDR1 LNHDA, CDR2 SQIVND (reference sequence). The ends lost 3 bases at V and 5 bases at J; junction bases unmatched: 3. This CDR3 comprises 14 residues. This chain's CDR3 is CASSMGTGVTEAFF. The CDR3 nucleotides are TGTGCCAGTAGTATGGGGACAGGGGTTACTGAAGCTTTCTTT.

CDR3 loop: CASSPGPWGLSGELFF. As DNA, the CDR3 is TGTGCCAGCAGCCCGGGCCCTTGGGGACTTTCCGGGGAGCTGTTTTTT. V usage is TRBV7-2 and J usage is TRBJ2-2; D possibly corresponds to TRBD2 (6 bases). The germline V gene has CDR1 SGHTA and CDR2 FQGNSA. This CDR3 region has 16 residues. V was pared by 5 bases and J by 6 bases, with 19 bases between.

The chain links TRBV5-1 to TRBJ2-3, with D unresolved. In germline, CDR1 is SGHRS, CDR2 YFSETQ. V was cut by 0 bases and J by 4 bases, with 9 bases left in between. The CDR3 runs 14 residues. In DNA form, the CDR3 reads TGCGCCAGCAGCTTGGGTCCGCCGGCAGATACGCAGTATTTT. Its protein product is CASSLGPPADTQYF.

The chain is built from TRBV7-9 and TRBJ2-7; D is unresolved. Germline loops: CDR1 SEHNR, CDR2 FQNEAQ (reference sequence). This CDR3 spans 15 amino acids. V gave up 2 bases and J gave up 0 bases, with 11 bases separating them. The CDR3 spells CASSLQFTLSYEQYF. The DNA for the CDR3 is TGTGCCAGCAGCTTACAGTTTACCCTCTCCTACGAGCAGTACTTC.

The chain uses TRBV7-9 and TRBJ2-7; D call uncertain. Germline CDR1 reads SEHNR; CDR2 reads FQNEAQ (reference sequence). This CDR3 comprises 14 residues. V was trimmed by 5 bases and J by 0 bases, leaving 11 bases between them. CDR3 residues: CASSQSASSYEQYF. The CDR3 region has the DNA TGTGCCAGCAGCCAGTCAGCCAGCTCCTACGAGCAGTACTTC.

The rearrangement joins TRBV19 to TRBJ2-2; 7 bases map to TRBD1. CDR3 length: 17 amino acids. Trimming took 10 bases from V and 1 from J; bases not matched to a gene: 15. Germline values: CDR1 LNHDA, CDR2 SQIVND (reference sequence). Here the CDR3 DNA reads TGTGCCACGGACCGTTACCGGGACAGAGAGAACACCGGGGAGCTGTTTTTT. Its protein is CATDRYRDRENTGELFF.

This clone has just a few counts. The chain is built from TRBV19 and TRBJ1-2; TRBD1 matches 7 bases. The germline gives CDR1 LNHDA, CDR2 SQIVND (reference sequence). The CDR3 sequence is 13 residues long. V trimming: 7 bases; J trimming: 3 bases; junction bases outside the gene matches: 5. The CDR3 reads CASKGASYYGYTF. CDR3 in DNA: TGTGCCAGTAAGGGGGCTAGTTACTATGGCTACACCTTC.

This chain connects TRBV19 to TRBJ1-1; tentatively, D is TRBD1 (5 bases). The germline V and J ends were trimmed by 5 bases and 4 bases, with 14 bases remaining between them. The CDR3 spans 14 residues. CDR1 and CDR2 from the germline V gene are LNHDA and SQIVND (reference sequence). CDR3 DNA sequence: TGTGCCAGTAGTGCCTTGGTGGGGGGCACTGAAGCTTTCTTT. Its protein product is CASSALVGGTEAFF.